Listed here are 24 T cell receptor beta chains from one sample, sequenced in a study of blood T cell repertoires in COVID-19 (dated by TCRdb to between 2020 and 2021). Receptor amplification or capture employed the immunoSEQ multiplex PCR assay. TCRdb's version of the immuneACCESS table is confined to in-frame rearrangements and falls short of the full clone set. An unresolved V gene accounts for under half of the shortfall where checked; the remainder is of unknown origin. Here the sample has about 220,000 clones; around 86% occur a single time. The top ten hold approximately 5.2% of the sample. Sequenced material: peripheral blood. The receptor source for this set is a woman in her seventies with COVID-19, enrolled during active disease.

This clone was detected only a few times. The chain couples TRBV20-1 to TRBJ1-3; D gene uncertain. CDR1 is DFQATT and CDR2 is SNEGSKA in the germline V gene (reference sequence). The CDR3 consists of 14 residues. Trimming left V 3 bases short and J 1 base short, with 10 bases between. This chain's CDR3 is CSASKTQSGNTIYF. The DNA for the CDR3 is TGCAGTGCTAGTAAGACTCAATCTGGAAACACCATATATTTT.

The CDR3 DNA reads TGTGCCAGCAAGGGAGGGGGTAACACTGAAGCTTTCTTT. It yields the protein CASKGGGNTEAFF. The chain joins TRBV6-5 to TRBJ1-1; weak D call: TRBD1 (6 bases). Germline V gene data show CDR1 as MNHEY and CDR2 as SVGAGI. The CDR3 contains 13 residues. V was shortened by 7 bases and J by 2 bases, with 11 bases between the two germline ends.

The chain employs TRBV6-6 and TRBJ1-1; D is undetermined. The CDR3 sequence is 14 residues long. V lost 10 bases and J lost 1, with 16 bases in between. Germline assignment: CDR1 MNHNY and CDR2 SVGAGI (reference sequence). The CDR3 sequence: CATSRPGKNTEAFF. The CDR3 DNA reads as TGTGCCACTTCACGACCGGGAAAGAACACTGAAGCTTTCTTT.

This clone showed up just once. The chain couples TRBV28 to TRBJ1-4; TRBD1 matches 8 bases. Trimming at V came to 7 bases and at J to 4 bases, leaving 17 bases not matched to a gene. The germline CDR1 and CDR2 sequences are MDHEN and SYDVKM. The CDR3 contains 18 residues. CDR3: CASTPDRGPLGFNEKLFF. The CDR3 region has the DNA TGTGCCAGCACCCCAGACAGGGGCCCCCTTGGATTTAATGAAAAACTGTTTTTT.

The chain has TRBV9 and TRBJ1-1; D possibly corresponds to TRBD1 (5 bases). CDR3 length: 16 residues. Germline loops: CDR1 SGDLS, CDR2 YYNGEE. The V end was cut by 3 bases, the J end by 1 base, with 16 bases between. CDR3 residues: CASSAREGRKNTEAFF. The CDR3, as DNA: TGTGCCAGCAGCGCGAGGGAGGGACGGAAGAACACTGAAGCTTTCTTT.

The chain has TRBV28 and TRBJ2-3, with 12 positions matching TRBD2. CDR1 and CDR2 from the germline V gene are MDHEN and SYDVKM. The CDR3 length is 15 residues. Losses at the gene ends were 6 bases for V and 6 bases for J; bases not matched to a gene: 7. The CDR3 is CASSPTSGSWDTQYF. The CDR3, as DNA: TGTGCCAGCAGCCCGACTAGCGGGAGTTGGGATACGCAGTATTTT.

The sample holds a few counts of this clone. The chain is built from TRBV18 and TRBJ2-1; TRBD1 matches at 8 bases. After removal of 6 bases from V and 5 bases from J, the junction contained 9 bases not matched to a gene. Germline assignment: CDR1 KGHSH and CDR2 LQKENI. The CDR3 has 15 amino acids. Here the CDR3 DNA reads TGTGCCAGCTCCCAAGGACAGGGTTTCAACAATGAGCAGTTCTTC. Encoded protein: CASSQGQGFNNEQFF.

The chain links TRBV29-1 to TRBJ1-1; possible D gene TRBD1, 6 bases. Germline V gives CDR1 SQVTM, CDR2 ANQGSEA. This CDR3 contains 13 residues. Trimming removed 6 bases at V and 2 bases at J, with 13 bases between. CDR3 residues: CSVMGGANTEAFF. DNA of the CDR3: TGCAGCGTCATGGGGGGGGCAAACACTGAAGCTTTCTTT. The full variable domain, in which reference TRBV29-1 and TRBJ1-1 provide the parts outside the CDR3, is SAVISQKPSRDICQRGTSLTIQCQVDSQVTMMFWYRQQPGQSLTLIATANQGSEATYESGFVIDKFPISRPNLTFSTLTVSNMSPEDSSIYLCSVMGGANTEAFFGQGTRLTVV.

The chain links TRBV5-4 to TRBJ1-5, with 12 bases lining up with TRBD1. J lost 6 bases, V lost 4 bases, and 5 bases had no gene match. The germline gives CDR1 SGHNT, CDR2 YYREEE (reference sequence). CDR3 length equals 15 residues. The CDR3 region is CASSVGTGGGQPQHF. For the CDR3, the DNA is TGTGCCAGCAGCGTAGGGACAGGGGGCGGTCAGCCCCAGCATTTT.

This clone is a singleton in its sample. The chain uses TRBV19 and TRBJ2-3, with 7 bases lining up with TRBD2. Germline V gene data show CDR1 as LNHDA and CDR2 as SQIVND (reference sequence). The CDR3 totals 14 residues. V shed 3 bases, J shed 6 bases, and the junction held 6 bases outside the gene matches. The CDR3 bases are TGTGCCAGTAGTATTCGGGCGGGAGCGGATACGCAGTATTTT. This translates into CASSIRAGADTQYF.

The chain links TRBV9 to TRBJ2-1; TRBD2 matches 7 bases. Unmatched junction bases numbered 8, after V lost 4 bases and J lost 4 bases. The CDR3 sequence is 15 residues long. Germline loops: CDR1 SGDLS, CDR2 YYNGEE. CDR3 residues: CASSPRASGYNEQFF. The CDR3 region has the DNA TGTGCCAGCAGCCCCCGGGCTAGCGGTTACAATGAGCAGTTCTTC.

The chain joins TRBV28 to TRBJ1-5; 10 bases match TRBD1. Germline lookup yields CDR1 MDHEN and CDR2 SYDVKM. V lost 10 bases, J lost 1 base, and 7 bases stayed unmatched. The CDR3 runs to 15 residues. In nucleotides, the CDR3 is TGTGCCACCCGGGACAGGGGACCAAGCAATCAGCCCCAGCATTTT. Residues: CATRDRGPSNQPQHF.

The V call is TRBV19, the J call TRBJ1-2; D gene uncertain. V lost 6 bases and J 4 bases, leaving 12 bases between the germline ends. The CDR3 length is 13 residues. CDR1 and CDR2 from the germline V gene are LNHDA and SQIVND (reference sequence). The CDR3 reads CASSVGIAYGYTF. In DNA form, the CDR3 reads TGTGCCAGTAGCGTCGGAATAGCCTATGGCTACACCTTC.

This clone was picked up a small number of times. The chain has TRBV13 and TRBJ2-7; 12 bases match TRBD2. The CDR3 runs to 14 residues. The V gene end was trimmed by 5 bases and the J gene end by 5 bases; junction bases not matched to a gene: 4. Germline loops: CDR1 PRHDT, CDR2 FYEKMQ (reference sequence). DNA of the CDR3: TGTGCCAGCAGCCGGACTAGCGGGACCGACGAGCAGTACTTC. This codes for CASSRTSGTDEQYF.

The rearrangement joins TRBV28 to TRBJ1-6, with a tentative D call TRBD1 (5 bases). From germline, CDR1 is MDHEN and CDR2 SYDVKM. Trimming removed 2 bases from V and 6 bases from J, with 14 bases in between. The length of the CDR3 is 16 residues. This chain's CDR3 is CASSLVLSRGNSPLHF. The CDR3, as DNA: TGTGCCAGCAGTTTAGTATTAAGTAGGGGTAATTCACCCCTCCACTTT.

J is TRBJ1-1 and V is TRBV5-4, with 7 bases fitting TRBD1. The CDR3 sequence is 15 residues long. The V segment lost 4 bases and the J segment 4 bases; nucleotides outside the gene matches: 10. Germline CDR1 is SGHNT and CDR2 is YYREEE (reference sequence). CDR3 residues: CASSGNRGRVTEAFF. The CDR3 bases are TGTGCCAGCAGCGGAAACAGGGGTCGGGTCACTGAAGCTTTCTTT.

This clone was counted only a few times. This chain uses TRBV7-2 with TRBJ2-5; D may be TRBD1 (5 bases). The germline V and J ends were trimmed by 5 bases and 3 bases, with 10 bases remaining between them. The CDR3 spans 13 residues. Germline V gives CDR1 SGHTA, CDR2 FQGNSA. The CDR3 bases are TGTGCCAGCAGCACAGGTCCAAAAGAGACCCAGTACTTC. The encoded protein is CASSTGPKETQYF.

This clone was seen more than once but under ten times. The chain couples TRBV5-6 to TRBJ1-5; weak D call: TRBD1 (5 bases). Trimming shortened V by 0 bases and J by 9 bases, and 13 bases separated the two germline ends. The CDR3 extends over 14 amino acids. Germline CDR1 and CDR2: SGHDT and YYEEEE. The CDR3 coding sequence is TGTGCCAGCAGCTTGGGTTCAGGGCGGCTGCCCCAGCATTTT. Translation gives CASSLGSGRLPQHF.

The V gene is TRBV21-1, the J gene TRBJ2-7; the table's D call of TRBD1 was not tested on the DNA. TRBV21-1 corresponds to a pseudogene. There are 16 residues in the CDR3. The CDR3 region has the DNA TGTGCCAGCAGCAGGAGGGACAGGGAAAGCTCCTACGAGCAGTACTTC. It is translated as CASSRRDRESSYEQYF.

The chain uses TRBV19 and TRBJ1-4, with D perhaps TRBD1 (6 bases). Germline assignment: CDR1 LNHDA and CDR2 SQIVND (reference sequence). The CDR3 consists of 15 residues. Trimming took 5 bases from V and 3 from J, leaving 13 bases between them. DNA for the CDR3: TGTGCCAGTAGTTCTACAGGGTTGGCTAATGAAAAACTGTTTTTT. This gives the protein CASSSTGLANEKLFF.

The rearrangement uses TRBV7-2 and TRBJ1-2; no clear D. This CDR3 region has 13 residues. Trimming removed 6 bases from V and 3 bases from J, with 11 bases in between. Germline lookup yields CDR1 SGHTA and CDR2 FQGNSA. Here the CDR3 reads CASSPGGYYGYTF. CDR3 sequence (DNA): TGTGCCAGCAGTCCCGGCGGATACTATGGCTACACCTTC. The variable domain in full, completed from reference TRBV7-2 and TRBJ1-2, reads GAGVSQSPSNKVTEKGKDVELRCDPISGHTALYWYRQSLGQGLEFLIYFQGNSAPDKSGLPSDRFSAERTGGSVSTLTIQRTQQEDSAVYLCASSPGGYYGYTFGSGTRLTVV.

This chain links TRBV2 with TRBJ1-6; 7 bases match TRBD1. The germline V gene encodes CDR1 SNHLY and CDR2 FYNNEI. CDR3 length: 15 amino acids. The V and J ends lost 6 bases and 8 bases, in that order; junction bases with no gene match: 10. The CDR3 DNA reads TGTGCCAGCAGGGCACAGGGGACATGGGATTCACCCCTCCACTTT. Amino acids: CASRAQGTWDSPLHF. The entire variable domain, with the rest obtained from reference TRBV2 and TRBJ1-6, is as follows: EPEVTQTPSHQVTQMGQEVILRCVPISNHLYFYWYRQILGQKVEFLVSFYNNEISEKSEIFDDQFSVERPDGSNFTLKIRSTKLEDSAMYFCASRAQGTWDSPLHFGNGTRLTVT.

The J gene is TRBJ2-7, the V gene TRBV6-2 or TRBV6-3; TRBD2 might be the D (6 bases). From germline, CDR1 is MNHEY and CDR2 SVGEGT. The CDR3 contains 15 residues. V shed 2 bases and J shed 3 bases, with 14 bases lying between them. CDR3 loop: CASSYRGGSGYEQYF. The CDR3 coding sequence is TGTGCCAGCAGTTACCGAGGAGGGAGCGGCTACGAGCAGTACTTC.

V and J are TRBV11-3 and TRBJ2-3, with 7 bases matching TRBD2. CDR3 length: 16 residues. The trim removed 5 bases at V and 4 bases at J, leaving 12 bases unmatched. CDR1 and CDR2 (germline): SGHNT, YENEEA. For the CDR3, the DNA is TGTGCCAGCAGCACCCGGGGCGGGAGTGGAGCAGATACGCAGTATTTT. Residues: CASSTRGGSGADTQYF.